This T cell receptor beta chain stems from a study of blood T cell repertoires in COVID-19. On the study more broadly: Acute-phase and convalescent COVID-19 samples originated in the United States, Italy and Spain. The cDNA or gDNA used as material had been derived from T cells, B-cell-depleted T cells, or PBMCs.

The V gene lost 3 bases and the J gene lost 1 base, with 10 bases spanning the gap. The germline CDR1 and CDR2 sequences are SGHDT and YYEEEE. The CDR3 is 14 residues long. How the authors handled the data: Reference gene primer amplification gave estimated nucleated cell counts. Clones were sequenced by immunoSEQ multiplex PCR, and TCRdb holds only the in-frame ones, with some missing. V, J and clone size reflect that table, while D and trimming were determined from the DNA. In the table there are some 68,000 clones, 80% to 95% of which are singletons. The rearrangement joins TRBV5-6 to TRBJ2-5, with TRBD1 as a possible D gene (5 bases). The sequenced sample was peripheral blood. The TCR was taken from a man aged 45-65 years with COVID-19, enrolled during active disease. CDR3 sequence (DNA): TGTGCCAGCAGCTCACAGGTCAGCCAAGAGACCCAGTACTTC. This sequence encodes CASSSQVSQETQYF. Full variable domain (rest looked up from reference TRBV5-6 and TRBJ2-5): DAGVTQSPTHLIKTRGQQVTLRCSPKSGHDTVSWYQQALGQGPQFIFQYYEEEERQRGNFPDRFSGHQFPNYSSELNVNALLLGDSALYLCASSSQVSQETQYFGPGTRLLVL.